The 17 T cell receptor beta chains reported below all come from one sample, sequenced in a study of T cell changes during pregnancy in multiple sclerosis. The repertoire was sequenced with immunoSEQ multiplex PCR; TCRdb's copy has only in-frame clones and lacks some. The sample has roughly 46,000 clones, approximately 81% seen once; the top ten hold about 0.64%. The sequences come from CD4+ T cells from peripheral blood mononuclear cells, collected before pregnancy. Receptor source: a female donor with multiple sclerosis, enrolled in a pregnancy study.

V gene TRBV30 combines with J gene TRBJ1-2, with D unclear. Trimming took off 0 bases at V and 3 bases at J, with 14 bases between the two ends. Germline V gene lookup returns CDR1 GTSNPN and CDR2 SVGIG (reference sequence). The CDR3 is 15 residues long. The CDR3 region has the DNA TGTGCCTGGAGTGTACGAGTCCAGGTCGACTATGGCTACACCTTC. Protein: CAWSVRVQVDYGYTF.

The rearrangement links TRBV5-1 to TRBJ1-1; no definite D call. This CDR3 region has 13 residues. V was shortened by 3 bases and J by 2 bases, with 8 bases between the two germline ends. CDR1 SGHRS and CDR2 YFSETQ come from the germline V gene. The CDR3 DNA sequence: TGCGCCAGCAGCTCCCAGATAAACACTGAAGCTTTCTTT. Translated, it gives CASSSQINTEAFF. Supplemented by reference TRBV5-1 and TRBJ1-1, the full variable domain reads KAGVTQTPRYLIKTRGQQVTLSCSPISGHRSVSWYQQTPGQGLQFLFEYFSETQRNKGNFPGRFSGRQFSNSRSEMNVSTLELGDSALYLCASSSQINTEAFFGQGTRLTVV.

This rearrangement joins TRBV9 to TRBJ2-5; the match to TRBD1 covers 7 bases. J was trimmed by 5 bases and V by 4 bases; bases with no gene match: 11. The CDR3 runs 15 residues. CDR1 SGDLS and CDR2 YYNGEE come from the germline V gene. CDR3 nucleotides: TGTGCCAGCAGCCCCCGACAGGGCATTGACGAGACCCAGTACTTC. It codes for CASSPRQGIDETQYF.

This rearrangement joins TRBV29-1 to TRBJ2-7, with 7 bases identical to TRBD2. The CDR3 loop spans 12 amino acids. Unmatched junction bases numbered 5, after V lost 4 bases and J lost 5 bases. Germline CDR1 and CDR2: SQVTM and ANQGSEA. CDR3 region: CSVGLAGDEQYF. CDR3 sequence (DNA): TGCAGCGTTGGACTAGCCGGCGACGAGCAGTACTTC.

This rearrangement joins TRBV27 to TRBJ2-7; 7 bases are a match to TRBD1. Germline V CDR1 and CDR2: MNHEY, SMNVEV (reference sequence). The CDR3 consists of 15 residues. The V and J ends lost 0 bases and 1 base, in that order; junction bases with no gene match: 3. In DNA, the CDR3 is TGTGCCAGCAGTTTATCACCCAGGGGGTCCTACGAGCAGTACTTC. Translating gives CASSLSPRGSYEQYF.

The gene calls are TRBV9 and TRBJ1-4; 12 bases line up with TRBD1. V dropped 4 bases and J dropped 13; count of bases not matched to a gene: 11. This CDR3 has 15 amino acids. Germline assignment: CDR1 SGDLS and CDR2 YYNGEE. CDR3 sequence: CASSQVGTGGGRLFF. DNA of the CDR3: TGTGCCAGCAGCCAAGTGGGGACAGGGGGCGGGAGACTGTTTTTT.

J is TRBJ2-1 and V is TRBV19; D is perhaps TRBD2 (5 bases). Looked up from germline, CDR1 is LNHDA and CDR2 is SQIVND (reference sequence). This CDR3 is built from 15 residues. V lost 5 bases, J lost 0 bases, and 11 bases lay in between. The CDR3: CASSPTGSSYNEQFF. CDR3 coding DNA: TGTGCCAGTAGTCCGACGGGGAGCTCCTACAATGAGCAGTTCTTC.

This clone was detected once. The V and J genes are TRBV29-1 and TRBJ2-5, with 9 bases identical to TRBD1. Germline V gene data show CDR1 as SQVTM and CDR2 as ANQGSEA. Trimming removed 7 bases from V and 7 bases from J; junction bases left unmatched: 22. The CDR3 loop spans 17 amino acids. CDR3 sequence (DNA): TGCAGCGGATCACGCCGGGACAGGGCTACCCATTGGGGGACCCAGTACTTC. Residues: CSGSRRDRATHWGTQYF.

The chain is built from TRBV6-5 and TRBJ2-7, with D unclear. CDR1 and CDR2 (germline): MNHEY, SVGAGI. The ends were cut back, 2 bases at V and 4 bases at J, with 9 bases in the middle. CDR3 length equals 13 residues. Written as DNA, the CDR3 is TGTGCCAGCAGTTACGCGTCTGGTTACGAGCAGTACTTC. It yields the protein CASSYASGYEQYF.

The chain carries TRBV18 and TRBJ2-5; D is unresolved. The ends were cut back, 3 bases at V and 3 bases at J, with 5 bases in the middle. Germline V gene data show CDR1 as KGHSH and CDR2 as LQKENI. The CDR3 consists of 12 residues. CDR3 sequence reads: CASSPSEETQYF. The CDR3 DNA reads as TGTGCCAGCTCACCTTCGGAAGAGACCCAGTACTTC.

The genes are TRBV7-9 and TRBJ2-1, with TRBD2 matching 7 bases. V lost 5 bases, J lost 5 bases, and 9 bases stayed unmatched. Germline CDR1 SEHNR, CDR2 FQNEAQ (reference sequence). This CDR3 has 15 amino acids. CDR3 sequence reads: CASSAPGTTHNEQFF. DNA of the CDR3: TGTGCCAGCAGCGCACCCGGGACTACACACAATGAGCAGTTCTTC. The complete variable domain, with remaining parts taken from reference TRBV7-9 and TRBJ2-1, reads DTGVSQNPRHKITKRGQNVTFRCDPISEHNRLYWYRQTLGQGPEFLTYFQNEAQLEKSRLLSDRFSAERPKGSFSTLEIQRTEQGDSAMYLCASSAPGTTHNEQFFGPGTRLTVL.

V usage is TRBV6-1 and J usage is TRBJ2-7; TRBD1 might be the D (5 bases). The germline V and J ends were trimmed by 4 bases and 3 bases, with 13 bases remaining between them. The germline V gene has CDR1 MNHNS and CDR2 SASEGT. The CDR3 is 14 residues long. CDR3 in amino acids: CASSGGARDYEQYF. In DNA form, the CDR3 reads TGTGCCAGCAGTGGCGGCGCCAGGGACTACGAGCAGTACTTC.

J is TRBJ2-7 and V is TRBV7-9; 11 bases are a match to TRBD1. The germline gives CDR1 SEHNR, CDR2 FQNEAQ (reference sequence). The V and J ends lost 11 bases and 5 bases, in that order; junction bases with no gene match: 11. CDR3 length: 14 amino acids. CDR3 sequence reads: CAGSGTGGLHEQYF. For the CDR3, the DNA is TGTGCCGGGTCCGGGACAGGGGGTCTCCACGAGCAGTACTTC.

This chain connects TRBV7-2 to TRBJ2-2, with D maybe TRBD2 (6 bases). V lost 8 bases, J lost 4 bases, and 14 bases lay in between. The V gene's germline CDR1 is SGHTA and CDR2 FQGNSA. The CDR3 runs 14 residues. The DNA of the CDR3 is TGTGCCAGCGGACGGGACTCGCGCACCGGGGAGCTGTTTTTT. It translates to CASGRDSRTGELFF. The full variable domain, in which reference TRBV7-2 and TRBJ2-2 provide the parts outside the CDR3, is GAGVSQSPSNKVTEKGKDVELRCDPISGHTALYWYRQSLGQGLEFLIYFQGNSAPDKSGLPSDRFSAERTGGSVSTLTIQRTQQEDSAVYLCASGRDSRTGELFFGEGSRLTVL.

The V and J genes are TRBV7-6 and TRBJ1-2, with TRBD1 matching over 11 bases. V gave up 5 bases and J gave up 5 bases; unmatched junction bases: 7. The CDR3 extends over 15 amino acids. CDR1 and CDR2 (germline): SGHVS, FNYEAQ. The CDR3 loop reads CASSQGQGGLYGYTF. The CDR3 nucleotides read TGTGCCAGCAGCCAGGGACAGGGGGGCTTATATGGCTACACCTTC. The full variable domain, with the rest looked up from reference TRBV7-6 and TRBJ1-2, is GAGVSQSPRYKVTKRGQDVALRCDPISGHVSLYWYRQALGQGPEFLTYFNYEAQQDKSGLPNDRFSAERPEGSISTLTIQRTEQRDSAMYRCASSQGQGGLYGYTFGSGTRLTVV.

In nucleotides, the CDR3 is TGCGCCAGCAGCGGAACTAGCGGTACGAACACCGGGGAGCTGTTTTTT. Encoded protein: CASSGTSGTNTGELFF. The chain links TRBV5-1 to TRBJ2-2; TRBD2 agrees at 8 bases. Germline CDR1 is SGHRS and CDR2 is YFSETQ. The CDR3 has 16 amino acids. V was pared by 4 bases and J by 0 bases, with 5 bases of the junction left unmatched.

This rearrangement joins TRBV5-6 to TRBJ1-2, with unresolved D. The CDR3 totals 13 residues. Germline CDR1 is SGHDT and CDR2 is YYEEEE. The germline V and J ends were trimmed by 1 base and 3 bases, with 7 bases remaining between them. As DNA, the CDR3 is TGTGCCAGCAGCTTGAGAGACTACTATGGCTACACCTTC. This encodes CASSLRDYYGYTF.